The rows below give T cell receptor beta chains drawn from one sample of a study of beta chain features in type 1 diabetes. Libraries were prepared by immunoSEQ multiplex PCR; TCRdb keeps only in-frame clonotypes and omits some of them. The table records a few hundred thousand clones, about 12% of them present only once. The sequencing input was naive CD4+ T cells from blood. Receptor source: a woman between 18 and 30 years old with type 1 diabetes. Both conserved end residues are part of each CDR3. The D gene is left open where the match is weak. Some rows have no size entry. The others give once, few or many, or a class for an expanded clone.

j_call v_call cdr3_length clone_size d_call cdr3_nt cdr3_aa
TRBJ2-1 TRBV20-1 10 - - TGCAGTCCCACTAGGGATGAGCAGTTCTTC CSPTRDEQFF
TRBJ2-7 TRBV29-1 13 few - TGCAGCGTTGATTTGGGGGCCGCCTACGAGCAGTACTTC CSVDLGAAYEQYF
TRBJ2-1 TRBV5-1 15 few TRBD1 TGCGCCAGCAGCTTTGGGACAGGGAGTACCGATGAGCAGTTCTTC CASSFGTGSTDEQFF
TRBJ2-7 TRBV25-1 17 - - TGTGCCAGCAGTGATTCCCCGCCACGCGGGACCCCCTACGAGCAGTACTTC CASSDSPPRGTPYEQYF
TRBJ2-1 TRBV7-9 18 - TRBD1 TGTGCCAGCAGCCTCGGGACAGGGGGGCACAGCTCCTACAATGAGCAGTTCTTC CASSLGTGGHSSYNEQFF
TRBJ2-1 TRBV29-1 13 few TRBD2 TGCAGCGGTGGGACTAGCGTCCACAATGAGCAGTTCTTC CSGGTSVHNEQFF
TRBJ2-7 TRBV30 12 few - TGTGCCGGAGGGGATAGGATCTACGAGCAGTACTTC CAGGDRIYEQYF
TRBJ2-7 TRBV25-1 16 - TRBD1 TGTGCCAGCAGTGCGTGGGACAGGGGCCACTCCTACGAGCAGTACTTC CASSAWDRGHSYEQYF
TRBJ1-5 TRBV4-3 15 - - TGCGCCAGCAGCCAGGCCCTTATTAGCAATCAGCCCCAGCATTTT CASSQALISNQPQHF
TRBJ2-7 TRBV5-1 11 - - TGCGCCAGCAGCCTTGGAGGCGAGCAGTACTTC CASSLGGEQYF
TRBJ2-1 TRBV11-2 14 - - TGTGCCAGCAGCTCCCCTACGGGGTGGTCTGAGCAGTTCTTC CASSSPTGWSEQFF
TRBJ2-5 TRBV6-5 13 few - TGTGCCAGCAGTTACAGAGGATTGGAGACCCAGTACTTC CASSYRGLETQYF
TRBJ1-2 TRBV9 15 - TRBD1 TGTGCCAGCAGCAGACAGGGCCCATCCGAGACGGGCTACACCTTC CASSRQGPSETGYTF
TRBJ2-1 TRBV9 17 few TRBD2 TGTGCCAGCAGCGCCGGACTAGCGGGGACTACCTACAATGAGCAGTTCTTC CASSAGLAGTTYNEQFF
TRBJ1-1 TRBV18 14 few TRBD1 TGTGCCAGCTCACCATTGGGGGACAGGTTGGAAGCTTTCTTT CASSPLGDRLEAFF
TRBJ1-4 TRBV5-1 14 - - TGCGCCAGCAGCTCAAGACAGGCCTGGGGACGACTGTTTTTT CASSSRQAWGRLFF
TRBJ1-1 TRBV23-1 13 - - TGCGCCAGCAGTCAACTCCCGGTGGCTGAAGCTTTCTTT CASSQLPVAEAFF
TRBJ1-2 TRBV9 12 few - TGTGCCAGCAGCGTAGTTACGGGGGTTTACACCTTC CASSVVTGVYTF
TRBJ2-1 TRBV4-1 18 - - TGCGCCAGCAGCCAAGAGTTCTCCGGGACTCCCTGGCGAAATGAGCAGTTCTTC CASSQEFSGTPWRNEQFF
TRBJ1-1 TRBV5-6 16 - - TGTGCCAGCAGCCAGGTCCACCCCGACAGAGACACTGAAGCTTTCTTT CASSQVHPDRDTEAFF
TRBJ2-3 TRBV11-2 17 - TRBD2 TGTGCCAGCAGCTTGGTCCAGAGGTCTAGCGGGGACGATACGCAGTATTTT CASSLVQRSSGDDTQYF
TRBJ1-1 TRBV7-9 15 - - TGTGCCAGCAACCCACCCGGGGGGATGTGCACTGAAGCTTTCTTT CASNPPGGMCTEAFF
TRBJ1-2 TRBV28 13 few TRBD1 TGTGCCAGCAGGCCGGACAGGAGAAATGGCTACACCTTC CASRPDRRNGYTF
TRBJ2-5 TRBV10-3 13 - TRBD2 TGTGCCATCAGTGGGACTAGTTCCGAGACCCAGTACTTC CAISGTSSETQYF
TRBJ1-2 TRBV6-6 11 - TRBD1 TGTGCCAGCAGTTCACAGGGGGCGCAAACCTTC CASSSQGAQTF
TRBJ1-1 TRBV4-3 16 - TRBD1 TGCGCCAGCAGCCAAGATCTCCAGGGGGACTGGACTGAAGCTTTCTTT CASSQDLQGDWTEAFF
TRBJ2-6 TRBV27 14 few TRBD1 TGTGCCAGCAGAAAGGGGGCGTCCGCCAACGTCCTGACTTTC CASRKGASANVLTF
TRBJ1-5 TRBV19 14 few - TGTGCCAGTCGGGGGGCGGCAGGGAATCAGCCCCAGCATTTT CASRGAAGNQPQHF
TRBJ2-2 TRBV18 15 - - TGTGCCAGCTCACCATCGCGACTAGAGATGCTGGAGCTGTTTTTT CASSPSRLEMLELFF
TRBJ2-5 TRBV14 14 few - TGTGCCAGCAGCGCACGGGACTTACAAGAGACCCAGTACTTC CASSARDLQETQYF
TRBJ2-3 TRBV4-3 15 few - TGCGCCAGCAGCCAAGACCGGGGTCGCACAGATACGCAGTATTTT CASSQDRGRTDTQYF
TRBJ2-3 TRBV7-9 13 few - TGTGCCAGCAGCCGAAATATAGCTGATACGCAGTATTTT CASSRNIADTQYF
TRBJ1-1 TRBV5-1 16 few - TGCGCCAGCAGCTTTCTCGGAGGCGCGATGAACACTGAAGCTTTCTTT CASSFLGGAMNTEAFF
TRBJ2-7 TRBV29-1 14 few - TGCAGCGTTGAGCTTCGGAGGGCCTCCTACGAGCAGTACTTC CSVELRRASYEQYF
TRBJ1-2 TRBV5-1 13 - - TGCGCCAGCAGCACTCGCCAGGGATCTGGCTACACCTTC CASSTRQGSGYTF
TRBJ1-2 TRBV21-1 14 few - TGTGCCAGCAGCAATGGAGGGTCGGACTATGGCTACACCTTC CASSNGGSDYGYTF
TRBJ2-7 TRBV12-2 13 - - TGTGCAAGTCGCATCTACCCCGGGGACGAGCAGTACTTC CASRIYPGDEQYF
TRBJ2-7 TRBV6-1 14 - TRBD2 TGTGCCAGCAGGACCGGGACTAGCTTCTACGAGCAGTACTTC CASRTGTSFYEQYF
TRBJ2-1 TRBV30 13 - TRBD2 TGTGCCTGGAGTAGGCTAGCGGACAATGAGCAGTTCTTC CAWSRLADNEQFF